Below, 5 T cell receptor beta chains from the same sample are listed, as sequenced in a study of T-cell memory formation after mild COVID-19. TCRdb used MiXCR to reprocess the 5' RACE reads, holding one entry per CDR3 protein. The repertoire includes fewer than 550,000 distinct CDR3 sequences, approximately 20% of them detected once, and 7.5% to 10% sits in the top ten. Sequenced sample: PBMCs or a T cell subset sorted from them (not recorded which). The receptor source for this set is an adult woman who had mild COVID-19 (a few samples of this study predate the infection). Cell type and time point are not known.

This clonotype occurred a few times. The chain couples TRBV6-5 to TRBJ2-7; D gene uncertain. The CDR3 has 11 amino acids. V lost 1 base to trimming and J lost 5 bases, with 3 bases between them. The germline V gene has CDR1 MNHEY and CDR2 SVGAGI. CDR3 sequence: CASSYYDEQYF. CDR3 in DNA: TGTGCCAGCAGTTACTACGACGAGCAGTACTTC.

The chain carries TRBV5-1 and TRBJ1-1, with D tentatively TRBD1 (5 bases). The CDR3 is 12 amino acids. Trimming removed 6 bases from V and 5 bases from J, with 11 bases in between. Germline V gives CDR1 SGHRS, CDR2 YFSETQ. The CDR3 region is CASNGGATEAFF. The CDR3 coding sequence is TGCGCCAGCAATGGGGGTGCGACTGAAGCTTTCTTT.

The chain combines TRBV12-3 or TRBV12-4 with TRBJ1-1; D ambiguous. With 6 bases removed from V and 1 base from J, the gap between germline ends came to 12 bases. The CDR3 is 14 residues long. CDR3 DNA sequence: TGTGCCAGCAGCCCTTTATGGCCGAACACTGAAGCTTTCTTT. It codes for CASSPLWPNTEAFF.

The gene calls are TRBV9 and TRBJ2-5; TRBD1 agrees at 7 bases. Trimming removed 3 bases from V and 4 bases from J; junction bases left unmatched: 3. The CDR3 has 13 residues. CDR1 is SGDLS and CDR2 is YYNGEE in the germline V gene. The CDR3 region is CASSEYRGETQYF. DNA of the CDR3: TGTGCCAGCAGCGAATACAGGGGAGAGACCCAGTACTTC.

This clonotype was detected many times. The V call is TRBV6-5, the J call TRBJ2-2, with 10 bases identical to TRBD2. The CDR3 has 17 residues. The V gene end was trimmed by 2 bases and the J gene end by 1 base; junction bases not matched to a gene: 4. Germline CDR1 and CDR2: MNHEY and SVGAGI. The CDR3, as DNA: TGTGCCAGCAGTTACGGGACTAGCGTCATGAACACCGGGGAGCTGTTTTTT. Translation gives CASSYGTSVMNTGELFF.